This T cell receptor (beta chain) was recovered during a study of cytomegalovirus exposure and HLA in healthy donors. The CDR3 sequence is 16 residues long. Germline V gene sequence: CDR1 MDHEN, CDR2 SYDVKM. With V trimmed by 1 base and J by 4 bases, 4 bases remained unmatched. Primers included in the PCR were 60 Vbeta and 13 Jbeta primers. Using immunoSEQ multiplex PCR, the repertoire was profiled, and TCRdb retains in-frame clones only, with some absent. This sample has around 96,000 clones, with 64% found just once. Sequences were obtained from PBMCs. The V gene is TRBV28, the J gene TRBJ1-6; TRBD1 aligns across 7 bases. The sequence was collected from a man in his 60s in good health and CMV-seronegative. The CDR3 loop is CASSLLLQGYNSPLHF. In DNA form, the CDR3 reads TGTGCCAGCAGTTTATTACTACAGGGGTATAATTCACCCCTCCACTTT.